These 25 T cell receptor beta chains came from one sample sequenced in a study of T-cell reconstitution after alpha-beta-depleted transplantation in children. Unique molecular identifiers featured in how the TCRbeta library was prepared. TCRdb processed the PCR reads anew with MiXCR; each CDR3 protein has one entry. Of about 600,000 distinct CDR3 sequences listed, 10% to 15% are singletons. The sequencing used PBMCs, mostly from graft donor cells, collected 360 days after TCRalphabeta/CD19-depleted stem cell transplant. Receptors were obtained from a male patient younger than 18 who had a stem cell transplant for acute myeloid leukemia, so the T cells may come from the graft donor.

The chain recombines TRBV27 with TRBJ2-5; D remains unclear. V shed 0 bases and J shed 1 base, with 12 bases lying between them. CDR1 and CDR2 (germline): MNHEY, SMNVEV (reference sequence). The CDR3 totals 16 residues. CDR3 in DNA: TGTGCCAGCAGTTTATCGTTTGACCCACTCCAAGAGACCCAGTACTTC. Its translation: CASSLSFDPLQETQYF.

This clonotype was seen a few times. This CDR3 is CASSVGLAGDTQYF. DNA of the CDR3: TGTGCCAGCAGCGTAGGGCTAGCGGGGGATACGCAGTATTTT. The rearrangement joins TRBV9 to TRBJ2-3; 9 nucleotides match TRBD2. Trimming removed 0 bases from V and 6 bases from J; junction bases left unmatched: 2. The CDR3 spans 14 residues. Per germline, CDR1 SGDLS and CDR2 YYNGEE.

This rearrangement joins TRBV28 to TRBJ2-3, with D perhaps matching TRBD2 (5 bases). Trimming cost V 10 bases and J 1 base, with 9 bases left between them. The V gene's germline CDR1 is MDHEN and CDR2 SYDVKM. The CDR3 is made up of 12 amino acids. The CDR3 protein is CATGLGTDTQYF. CDR3 nucleotides: TGTGCCACCGGACTTGGCACAGATACGCAGTATTTT.

The rearrangement uses TRBV7-8 and TRBJ2-4; D is perhaps TRBD1 (5 bases). V was shortened by 1 base and J by 3 bases, with 13 bases between the two germline ends. Germline V lookup: CDR1 SGHVS, CDR2 FQNEAQ. CDR3 size: 16 residues. The CDR3 coding sequence is TGTGCCAGCAGCTTAGTCCCCGGGCAGGGCAAAAACATTCAGTACTTC. Protein product: CASSLVPGQGKNIQYF.

In regard to this clonotype: It is unclear where the CDR3 begins or ends on the DNA, so no DNA is shown, and the CDR3 is as TCRdb lists it. The chain has TRBV12-3 or TRBV12-4 and TRBJ1-6; no check of the table's D call, TRBD1, against the DNA was made. The CDR3 is 14 residues long, counting both termini. The CDR3: CASSLRARNSPLHF.

This clonotype occurred many times. The chain has TRBV7-2 and TRBJ2-7; D might be TRBD1 (6 bases). Deletions cut 1 base from V and 3 bases from J, with 19 bases between. Germline V gene lookup returns CDR1 SGHTA and CDR2 FQGNSA. CDR3 size: 17 residues. The DNA for the CDR3 is TGTGCCAGCAGCTTAGGAGGAGTCGACAGGCGGAACTACGAGCAGTACTTC. Protein product: CASSLGGVDRRNYEQYF.

This clonotype was counted once. The chain employs TRBV30 and TRBJ2-2; 12 bases line up with TRBD2. Germline trimming cut 2 bases from V and 3 bases from J; bases unmatched to any gene: 7. The CDR3 spans 17 residues. Looked up from germline, CDR1 is GTSNPN and CDR2 is SVGIG (reference sequence). DNA for the CDR3: TGTGCCTGGAGTCCTAGCGGGAGGGCCCTTTACACCGGGGAGCTGTTTTTT. The encoded protein is CAWSPSGRALYTGELFF.

This clonotype was seen repeatedly, ten times or more. In nucleotides, the CDR3 is TGTGCCAGCAGCTTTAGTGGTACAGATACGCAGTATTTT. Amino acids: CASSFSGTDTQYF. V usage is TRBV12-3 or TRBV12-4 and J usage is TRBJ2-3; D remains unclear. This CDR3 has 13 residues. V was pared by 6 bases and J by 3 bases, with 10 bases between.

Comments on this clonotype: One end of the junction varies from germline; a read error may be responsible. The chain uses TRBV29-1 and TRBJ2-3; D gene ambiguous. Germline loops: CDR1 SQVTM, CDR2 ANQGSEA. The CDR3 is 14 amino acids. CDR3: CSVEGLYSTDTQYF. DNA for the CDR3: TGCAGCGTGGAAGGCCTTTATAGCACAGATACGCAGTATTTT.

This clonotype was seen a handful of times. The V gene is TRBV29-1, the J gene TRBJ2-1, with TRBD2 identical over 13 bases. The CDR3 contains 19 residues. The germline CDR1 and CDR2 sequences are SQVTM and ANQGSEA. The junction had 16 bases not matched to a gene; V was cut back by 8 bases and J by 0 bases. CDR3 in amino acids: CSFSGGSLAGGVSYNEQFF. In DNA, the CDR3 is TGCAGCTTCTCAGGGGGCTCACTAGCGGGAGGGGTCTCCTACAATGAGCAGTTCTTC.

The V and J genes are TRBV29-1 and TRBJ1-1; TRBD1 aligns across 8 bases. The trim removed 0 bases at V and 6 bases at J, leaving 12 bases unmatched. Per germline, CDR1 SQVTM and CDR2 ANQGSEA. This CDR3 has 16 amino acids. The CDR3 spells CSVEDWPGGSGAEAFF. The CDR3 DNA is TGCAGCGTTGAAGATTGGCCAGGGGGCTCCGGGGCTGAAGCTTTCTTT.

This clonotype was picked up many times. The V and J genes are TRBV20-1 and TRBJ2-7; 8 bases match TRBD2. V gave up 3 bases and J gave up 5 bases; unmatched junction bases: 9. The CDR3 covers 14 residues. Germline-derived CDR1 and CDR2 are DFQATT and SNEGSKA (reference sequence). As DNA, the CDR3 is TGCAGTGCTAGCGGGAGGGCGGGAGCGGACGAGCAGTACTTC. This translates into CSASGRAGADEQYF.

The rearrangement joins TRBV12-3 or TRBV12-4 to TRBJ2-1, with 12 bases aligning to TRBD2. This CDR3 is 14 amino acids long. Unmatched junction bases numbered 7, after V lost 6 bases and J lost 10 bases. CDR3 loop: CASRNLGLAGEQFF. The DNA for the CDR3 is TGTGCCAGCAGAAACTTGGGACTAGCGGGCGAGCAGTTCTTC.

This clonotype has only a few counts. The chain joins TRBV12-3 or TRBV12-4 to TRBJ1-1; a possible D gene is TRBD1 (6 bases). The CDR3 has 16 amino acids. Trimming took off 5 bases at V and 0 bases at J, with 16 bases between the two ends. The CDR3 bases are TGTGCCAGCAGTAATCCCGGGACACCCCTGAACACTGAAGCTTTCTTT. Translating gives CASSNPGTPLNTEAFF.

This clonotype was seen a handful of times. The chain combines TRBV9 with TRBJ2-2; D might be TRBD2 (6 bases). Germline assignment: CDR1 SGDLS and CDR2 YYNGEE. The CDR3 has 16 residues. Trimming removed 1 base from V and 1 base from J, with 11 bases in between. The CDR3 loop is CASSVPSEMNTGELFF. As DNA, the CDR3 is TGTGCCAGCAGCGTACCTAGCGAAATGAACACCGGGGAGCTGTTTTTT.

This clonotype was detected ten times or more. V is TRBV14 and J is TRBJ1-1; unclear D gene. The V end was cut by 8 bases, the J end by 6 bases, with 13 bases between. CDR1 is SGHDN and CDR2 is FVKESK in the germline V gene. This CDR3 has 12 residues. The CDR3: CASGTGSPEAFF. In DNA, the CDR3 is TGTGCCAGCGGTACGGGGTCCCCTGAAGCTTTCTTT.

The genes are TRBV18 and TRBJ2-5, with TRBD1 matching 7 bases. The CDR3 loop spans 15 amino acids. The V and J ends lost 6 bases and 0 bases, in that order; junction bases with no gene match: 7. The germline V gene has CDR1 KGHSH and CDR2 LQKENI. The CDR3 loop is CASSPDRDYQETQYF. Here the CDR3 DNA reads TGTGCCAGCTCCCCAGACAGGGATTACCAAGAGACCCAGTACTTC.

This chain uses TRBV12-3 or TRBV12-4 with TRBJ2-2, with TRBD1 identical over 10 bases. The CDR3 has 17 amino acids. J gave up 6 bases and V 5 bases, and 12 bases lay outside the gene matches. The CDR3 sequence is CASSPRDRGPLAGELFF. CDR3 DNA: TGTGCCAGCAGTCCCCGGGACAGGGGACCGTTGGCCGGGGAGCTGTTTTTT.

For the CDR3, the DNA is TGCAGCGTTAGCAAAAATGAGCAGTTCTTC. The encoded protein is CSVSKNEQFF. This chain links TRBV29-1 with TRBJ2-1, with D unresolved. V dropped 5 bases and J dropped 7 bases, with 6 bases sitting between them. The CDR3 length is 10 residues. Germline CDR1 is SQVTM and CDR2 is ANQGSEA.

This clonotype came up many times. The rearrangement uses TRBV14 and TRBJ2-3; D perhaps matches TRBD2 (6 bases). Trimming removed 1 base from V and 7 bases from J, with 18 bases in between. This CDR3 has 16 residues. The germline V gene has CDR1 SGHDN and CDR2 FVKESK. The CDR3 reads CASSQVFTGSSNTQYF. In DNA, the CDR3 is TGTGCCAGCAGCCAAGTCTTCACCGGGAGTTCAAATACGCAGTATTTT.

This clonotype has a handful of counts. The chain joins TRBV27 to TRBJ2-1, with TRBD2 identical over 11 bases. The J segment lost 8 bases and the V segment lost 3 bases, leaving 9 bases of the junction unmatched. This CDR3 spans 16 amino acids. Germline CDR1 reads MNHEY; CDR2 reads SMNVEV (reference sequence). The CDR3, as DNA: TGTGCCAGCAGTTTGTTAGCGGGAGGGCCGAAATATGAGCAGTTCTTC. Its translation is CASSLLAGGPKYEQFF.

The table lists this clonotype with a few counts. The chain has TRBV28 and TRBJ2-7; unclear D gene. Trimming took 2 bases from V and 0 from J, leaving 11 bases between them. The CDR3 has 15 amino acids. Germline V gene sequence: CDR1 MDHEN, CDR2 SYDVKM. CDR3 sequence: CASSLAAPPSYEQYF. Here the CDR3 DNA reads TGTGCCAGCAGTTTAGCGGCCCCCCCCTCCTACGAGCAGTACTTC.

At least ten counts were recorded for this clonotype. The rearrangement links TRBV9 to TRBJ2-1; the D call may be TRBD1 or TRBD2 (5 bases each). V gave up 0 bases and J gave up 5 bases, with 18 bases separating them. The CDR3 totals 17 residues. Per germline, CDR1 SGDLS and CDR2 YYNGEE. The CDR3, as DNA: TGTGCCAGCAGCGTAGTGGGGGAGCGATTCGGTGACAATGAGCAGTTCTTC. As protein: CASSVVGERFGDNEQFF. Supplemented by reference TRBV9 and TRBJ2-1, the full variable domain reads DSGVTQTPKHLITATGQRVTLRCSPRSGDLSVYWYQQSLDQGLQFLIQYYNGEERAKGNILERFSAQQFPDLHSELNLSSLELGDSALYFCASSVVGERFGDNEQFFGPGTRLTVL.

This clonotype was seen a handful of times. This chain links TRBV28 with TRBJ1-2; TRBD1 matches at 7 bases. The germline V gene encodes CDR1 MDHEN and CDR2 SYDVKM. The CDR3 consists of 13 residues. Trimming at V came to 6 bases and at J to 8 bases, leaving 9 bases not matched to a gene. The CDR3 nucleotides read TGTGCCAGCAGACGTGGACAGGCTCGGGGCTACACCTTC. Translated: CASRRGQARGYTF.

V is TRBV20-1 and J is TRBJ2-5; TRBD2 agrees at 9 bases. The CDR3 has 15 amino acids. Trimming at V came to 0 bases and at J to 5 bases, leaving 7 bases not matched to a gene. Germline V gene lookup returns CDR1 DFQATT and CDR2 SNEGSKA (reference sequence). The CDR3 DNA is TGCAGTGCTAGAGATAAAACTAGCGGGTGGGAGACCCAGTACTTC. Its translation: CSARDKTSGWETQYF.